The 21 T cell receptor beta chains below all came from one sample that was sequenced in a study of cytomegalovirus exposure and HLA in healthy donors. 60 Vbeta and 13 Jbeta primers were used in PCR. Measured with immunoSEQ multiplex PCR; TCRdb has only the in-frame clones, and not every one. The table lists 60,000 to 70,000 clones, 55% to 75% of them singletons, with less than 20% in the top ten. Sequencing was performed on PBMCs. The receptor source for this set is a man in his forties in good health and CMV-seropositive.

The chain combines TRBV27 with TRBJ2-7, with TRBD1 identical over 7 bases. J gave up 2 bases and V 6 bases, and 16 bases lay outside the gene matches. Germline V gene lookup returns CDR1 MNHEY and CDR2 SMNVEV (reference sequence). The CDR3 length is 17 residues. The CDR3 region has the DNA TGTGCCAGCAGGATTATATACGGGACAGCCTTTACCTACGAGCAGTACTTC. Its translation: CASRIIYGTAFTYEQYF.

This sequence joins TRBV30 and TRBJ2-1; D remains ambiguous. The CDR3 is 12 residues long. Germline V CDR1 and CDR2: GTSNPN, SVGIG (reference sequence). V lost 1 base, J lost 4 bases, and 5 bases lay in between. CDR3 nucleotides: TGTGCCTGGAGTGCCCCTTACAATGAGCAGTTCTTC. Its translation is CAWSAPYNEQFF.

This clone appeared once. The rearrangement uses TRBV5-1 and TRBJ1-2; D ambiguous. The CDR3 loop spans 12 amino acids. V dropped 7 bases and J dropped 8 bases, with 15 bases sitting between them. From germline, CDR1 is SGHRS and CDR2 YFSETQ. This chain's CDR3 is CASGSSVRGYTF. The CDR3 nucleotides read TGCGCCAGCGGATCGTCCGTGCGGGGCTACACCTTC.

This chain uses TRBV12-5 with TRBJ2-3, with a possible D match to TRBD1 (6 bases). Germline assignment: CDR1 LGHNT and CDR2 FRNRAP. V was shortened by 3 bases and J by 2 bases, with 9 bases between the two germline ends. The CDR3 is 14 residues long. The CDR3 spells CASGFTGSTDTQYF. The DNA for the CDR3 is TGTGCTAGTGGTTTTACAGGGTCCACAGATACGCAGTATTTT.

This clone appeared a few times. The J gene is TRBJ2-1, the V gene TRBV15, with a weak D call TRBD2 (5 bases). The CDR3 covers 14 residues. CDR1 LNHNV and CDR2 YYDKDF come from the germline V gene (reference sequence). The ends were cut back, 2 bases at V and 9 bases at J, with 14 bases in the middle. Here the CDR3 reads CATSRYLERVEQFF. The CDR3 DNA is TGTGCCACCAGCAGATACCTAGAGAGGGTTGAGCAGTTCTTC.

This chain connects TRBV7-6 to TRBJ2-2; D call uncertain. The CDR3 is 15 amino acids. V was clipped by 0 bases and J by 5 bases, with 10 bases between them. Germline CDR1 reads SGHVS; CDR2 reads FNYEAQ. This CDR3 reads CASSLAQLQTGELFF. For the CDR3, the DNA is TGTGCCAGCAGCTTAGCACAGCTACAAACCGGGGAGCTGTTTTTT.

This chain connects TRBV7-2 to TRBJ2-2, with TRBD2 matching over 8 bases. Germline V CDR1 and CDR2: SGHTA, FQGNSA. V shed 5 bases and J 4 bases; nucleotides not matched to a gene: 9. CDR3 length: 16 residues. CDR3 protein: CASSPKRGSGTGELFF. CDR3 in DNA: TGTGCCAGCAGCCCCAAGCGGGGGTCGGGCACCGGGGAGCTGTTTTTT.

As DNA, the CDR3 is TGTGCCAGCAGCTTAGATCGAGCGGGGGACACAGATACGCAGTATTTT. Its protein is CASSLDRAGDTDTQYF. The genes are TRBV11-2 and TRBJ2-3, with TRBD2 matching over 8 bases. J was trimmed by 2 bases and V by 0 bases; bases with no gene match: 4. There are 16 residues in the CDR3. Germline V CDR1 and CDR2: SGHAT, FQNNGV.

The V and J genes are TRBV5-4 and TRBJ2-2, with 7 bases that match TRBD2. Germline values: CDR1 SGHNT, CDR2 YYREEE (reference sequence). Trimming cost V 0 bases and J 4 bases; bases outside gene matches: 6. The CDR3 sequence is 16 residues long. The CDR3: CASSLGGGSATGELFF. The CDR3 nucleotides read TGTGCCAGCAGCTTGGGCGGGGGATCAGCCACCGGGGAGCTGTTTTTT.

This clone was detected once. J is TRBJ1-5 and V is TRBV5-6; no definite D call. The CDR3 extends over 14 amino acids. Trimming took off 2 bases at V and 4 bases at J, with 10 bases between the two ends. Germline loops: CDR1 SGHDT, CDR2 YYEEEE. The CDR3 coding sequence is TGTGCCAGCAGCTTCACGAAGCAAAATCAGCCCCAGCATTTT. It codes for CASSFTKQNQPQHF.

V is TRBV7-2 and J is TRBJ2-3; TRBD2 matches at 8 bases. The V gene end was trimmed by 1 base and the J gene end by 4 bases; junction bases not matched to a gene: 4. Per germline, CDR1 SGHTA and CDR2 FQGNSA. The CDR3 length is 15 residues. CDR3 nucleotide sequence: TGTGCCAGCAGCTTAGACCCGGGGGGGGCAGATACGCAGTATTTT. Residues: CASSLDPGGADTQYF.

The V gene is TRBV9, the J gene TRBJ2-3; 7 positions match TRBD1. CDR3 length: 16 amino acids. V was pared by 4 bases and J by 2 bases, with 10 bases of the junction left unmatched. Looked up from germline, CDR1 is SGDLS and CDR2 is YYNGEE. The CDR3 here is CASSHAPGQSTDTQYF. CDR3 in DNA: TGTGCCAGCAGCCACGCCCCGGGACAGTCCACAGATACGCAGTATTTT.

The J gene is TRBJ1-2, the V gene TRBV2; 9 nucleotides line up with TRBD1. The CDR3 totals 14 residues. Trimming took 6 bases from V and 6 from J; bases not matched to a gene: 8. Germline assignment: CDR1 SNHLY and CDR2 FYNNEI. The CDR3 reads CASSNDRGLNGYTF. The CDR3 DNA is TGTGCCAGCAGCAACGACAGGGGGTTGAATGGCTACACCTTC.

This sequence joins TRBV30 and TRBJ2-3, with TRBD1 identical over 8 bases. The CDR3 has 15 amino acids. The germline CDR1 and CDR2 sequences are GTSNPN and SVGIG (reference sequence). The V segment lost 1 base and the J segment 7 bases; nucleotides outside the gene matches: 10. The CDR3 is CAWSAGGTPHYTQYF. For the CDR3, the DNA is TGTGCCTGGAGTGCAGGGGGCACCCCCCACTATACGCAGTATTTT.

CDR3 sequence (DNA): TGTGCCAGCAGCCAAGAAGCGGGAGGGCCCGGGGAGCTGTTTTTT. Protein: CASSQEAGGPGELFF. The V call is TRBV4-2, the J call TRBJ2-2; TRBD2 agrees at 10 bases. This CDR3 region has 15 residues. Germline trimming cut 0 bases from V and 6 bases from J; bases unmatched to any gene: 1. Germline CDR1 is LGHNA and CDR2 is YNFKEQ.

This clone ranks as medium-sized. The chain carries TRBV19 and TRBJ1-3, with a tentative D call TRBD1 (5 bases). V lost 5 bases and J 0 bases, leaving 11 bases between the germline ends. The CDR3 is made up of 15 amino acids. Germline V lookup: CDR1 LNHDA, CDR2 SQIVND (reference sequence). CDR3 coding DNA: TGTGCCAGTAGTCCCCAAAGGGGCTCTGGAAACACCATATATTTT. Its protein is CASSPQRGSGNTIYF.

The CDR3 spells CASGRWNTEAFF. The CDR3 nucleotides read TGTGCTAGTGGCCGTTGGAACACTGAAGCTTTCTTT. J is TRBJ1-1 and V is TRBV12-5; D uncertain. The V gene lost 6 bases and the J gene lost 1 base, with 6 bases spanning the gap. CDR3 size: 12 residues. Germline V gene data show CDR1 as LGHNT and CDR2 as FRNRAP.

This CDR3 is CASSGDTANYGYTF. For the CDR3, the DNA is TGTGCCAGCAGTGGGGACACAGCTAACTATGGCTACACCTTC. The chain is built from TRBV2 and TRBJ1-2; D is possibly TRBD1 (6 bases). This CDR3 comprises 14 residues. Trimming took off 4 bases at V and 0 bases at J, with 9 bases between the two ends. Germline V gene sequence: CDR1 SNHLY, CDR2 FYNNEI. Full variable domain (remainder filled in from reference TRBV2 and TRBJ1-2): EPEVTQTPSHQVTQMGQEVILRCVPISNHLYFYWYRQILGQKVEFLVSFYNNEISEKSEIFDDQFSVERPDGSNFTLKIRSTKLEDSAMYFCASSGDTANYGYTFGSGTRLTVV.

The rearrangement uses TRBV5-5 and TRBJ1-5; D is uncertain. Germline V gene lookup returns CDR1 SGHKS and CDR2 YYEKEE (reference sequence). The CDR3 is 13 amino acids. V was shortened by 2 bases and J by 2 bases, with 5 bases between the two germline ends. CDR3 protein: CASSLSGNQPQHF. The CDR3 DNA follows: TGTGCCAGCAGCTTATCGGGCAATCAGCCCCAGCATTTT.

The sample holds a few counts of this clone. The chain couples TRBV18 to TRBJ2-1; TRBD2 matches at 10 bases. The trim removed 3 bases at V and 2 bases at J, leaving 13 bases unmatched. CDR1 KGHSH and CDR2 LQKENI come from the germline V gene. The CDR3 is 19 amino acids. The CDR3 bases are TGTGCCAGCTCACCCCTGGGGAGCGGGAGGGCCAACCCCTACAATGAGCAGTTCTTC. It codes for CASSPLGSGRANPYNEQFF.

This clone has just a few counts. V and J are TRBV9 and TRBJ2-5; 8 nucleotides align to TRBD1. The V gene's germline CDR1 is SGDLS and CDR2 YYNGEE. The CDR3 contains 16 residues. V lost 3 bases, J lost 1 base, and 8 bases stayed unmatched. The CDR3 DNA follows: TGTGCCAGCAGCGCCCCGATCAGGGGGCCCCAAGAGACCCAGTACTTC. Its protein product is CASSAPIRGPQETQYF.